These 24 T cell receptor beta chains came from one sample sequenced in a study of regulatory T cells in long-lasting Graves disease. As to time point: newly diagnosed GD, antithyroid drugs for less than 3 months. Construction of the TCR library relied on RNA isolated from PBMCs. iRepertoire HTBI primers and Arm-PCR of CDR3 regions built TCR beta libraries. TCRdb analysed the multiplex PCR reads with MiXCR anew, one entry per CDR3 protein. The repertoire includes some 340,000 distinct CDR3 sequences, about 12% of them detected once, and about 20% sits in the top ten. These data were likewise used in another study, on T cells in Graves' hyperthyroidism and ophthalmopathy.

Source: peripheral blood mononuclear cells (PBMCs), taken at new diagnosis, from a patient treated with antithyroid drugs. The receptors come from a woman aged 18-29 years with Graves disease.

This clonotype appeared many times. The rearrangement links TRBV18 to TRBJ1-6; D remains ambiguous. Germline loops: CDR1 KGHSH, CDR2 LQKENI. Trimming removed 3 bases at V and 7 bases at J, with 10 bases between. This CDR3 spans 14 amino acids. In DNA, the CDR3 is TGTGCCAGCTCACCTGTGGGGTTGAATTCACCCCTCCACTTT. Amino acids: CASSPVGLNSPLHF.

This clonotype was seen many times. V and J are TRBV2 and TRBJ1-2; D perhaps matches TRBD1 (5 bases). With 2 bases removed from V and 8 bases from J, the gap between germline ends came to 21 bases. The length of the CDR3 is 16 residues. The germline V gene has CDR1 SNHLY and CDR2 FYNNEI. The CDR3 bases are TGTGCCAGCAGTGAATCTTTCGGGGACCCCGGCAGGGGCTACACCTTC. Translated, it gives CASSESFGDPGRGYTF.

This clonotype was observed a handful of times. The chain uses TRBV4-1 and TRBJ1-1; 7 bases align to TRBD1. Germline V gives CDR1 MGHRA, CDR2 YSYEKL. The J segment lost 6 bases and the V segment lost 3 bases, leaving 10 bases of the junction unmatched. This CDR3 region has 15 residues. Here the CDR3 reads CASSHLQGQGPEAFF. Written as DNA, the CDR3 is TGCGCCAGCAGCCACCTACAGGGGCAAGGCCCTGAAGCTTTCTTT.

This clonotype was counted at least ten times. This chain joins TRBV12-3 or TRBV12-4 and TRBJ2-7; 8 positions match TRBD2. V was clipped by 4 bases and J by 0 bases; unmatched bases: 8. The CDR3 is 16 amino acids. CDR3 DNA sequence: TGTGCCAGCAGTTCGGTTCCAGCGGGAGTCTCCTACGAGCAGTACTTC. It specifies CASSSVPAGVSYEQYF.

V is TRBV10-3 and J is TRBJ2-7; D remains unclear. Trimming shortened V by 2 bases and J by 0 bases, and 11 bases separated the two germline ends. The CDR3 has 15 amino acids. Per the germline V gene, CDR1 is ENHRY and CDR2 is SYGVKD. CDR3 nucleotides: TGTGCCATCAGTGAGCCAGAAAGAGGCTCCTACGAGCAGTACGTC. Protein sequence: CAISEPERGSYEQYV.

This clonotype was picked up many times. The J gene is TRBJ2-1, the V gene TRBV5-5; maybe TRBD2 (6 bases). With 3 bases removed from V and 4 bases from J, the gap between germline ends came to 14 bases. This CDR3 is built from 15 residues. Germline CDR1 SGHKS, CDR2 YYEKEE (reference sequence). CDR3 sequence (DNA): TGTGCCAGCAGCTACCGCACGACTAGATACAATGAGCAGTTCTTC. Encoded protein: CASSYRTTRYNEQFF.

Ten or more counts support this clonotype. The CDR3 loop is CASRKGQQNTEAFF. CDR3 coding DNA: TGTGCCAGCAGGAAAGGACAGCAGAACACTGAAGCTTTCTTT. The rearrangement joins TRBV28 to TRBJ1-1; D is possibly TRBD1 (6 bases). The CDR3 runs to 14 residues. The V gene's germline CDR1 is MDHEN and CDR2 SYDVKM. Trimming shortened V by 6 bases and J by 1 base, and 12 bases separated the two germline ends. Full variable domain (missing parts from reference TRBV28 and TRBJ1-1): DVKVTQSSRYLVKRTGEKVFLECVQDMDHENMFWYRQDPGLGLRLIYFSYDVKMKEKGDIPEGYSVSREKKERFSLILESASTNQTSMYLCASRKGQQNTEAFFGQGTRLTVV.

The V and J genes are TRBV7-9 and TRBJ1-3; D is uncertain. The V gene lost 0 bases and the J gene lost 0 bases, with 12 bases spanning the gap. The germline V gene has CDR1 SEHNR and CDR2 FQNEAQ (reference sequence). CDR3 size: 17 residues. The CDR3 DNA follows: TGTGCCAGCAGCTTAGCGCTTAGGGCCCGCTCTGGAAACACCATATATTTT. Residues: CASSLALRARSGNTIYF.

This clonotype was recorded many times. V usage is TRBV29-1 and J usage is TRBJ1-1; unclear D gene. Germline assignment: CDR1 SQVTM and CDR2 ANQGSEA. Trimming stripped 1 base from V and 1 base from J, with 10 bases between. The CDR3 has 14 residues. CDR3 bases: TGCAGCGTTGAAGTCCCGGGAGGGAACACTGAAGCTTTCTTT. Its protein is CSVEVPGGNTEAFF.

This clonotype was detected ten times or more. The J gene is TRBJ2-1, the V gene TRBV7-2, with D perhaps matching TRBD1 (5 bases). Per the germline V gene, CDR1 is SGHTA and CDR2 is FQGNSA. Trimming removed 1 base from V and 12 bases from J, with 13 bases in between. CDR3 size: 13 residues. CDR3 sequence: CASSLVDRQGQFF. In DNA, the CDR3 is TGTGCCAGCAGCTTAGTTGACAGACAAGGGCAGTTCTTC.

This chain links TRBV5-5 with TRBJ2-7; possible D gene TRBD2, 7 bases. The CDR3 extends over 15 amino acids. V dropped 3 bases and J dropped 7 bases, with 20 bases sitting between them. The germline V gene has CDR1 SGHKS and CDR2 YYEKEE (reference sequence). The chain's CDR3 is CASSWEGRGPEEQYF. CDR3 DNA: TGTGCCAGCAGCTGGGAGGGCAGGGGTCCCGAAGAGCAGTACTTC. Full variable domain (remainder filled in from reference TRBV5-5 and TRBJ2-7): DAGVTQSPTHLIKTRGQQVTLRCSPISGHKSVSWYQQVLGQGPQFIFQYYEKEERGRGNFPDRFSARQFPNYSSELNVNALLLGDSALYLCASSWEGRGPEEQYFGPGTRLTVT.

The table lists this clonotype with many counts. The chain carries TRBV6-5 and TRBJ1-1, with D uncertain. Germline V gene sequence: CDR1 MNHEY, CDR2 SVGAGI. Trimming shortened V by 2 bases and J by 5 bases, and 15 bases separated the two germline ends. The CDR3 runs to 15 residues. CDR3 in DNA: TGTGCCAGCAGTTACGGTACCTCCTCGGGGACTGAAGCTTTCTTT. Residues: CASSYGTSSGTEAFF.

This clonotype was observed at least ten times. V is TRBV7-2 and J is TRBJ2-1; perhaps TRBD2 as D (6 bases). Germline assignment: CDR1 SGHTA and CDR2 FQGNSA. V lost 3 bases to trimming and J lost 4 bases, with 16 bases between them. CDR3 length: 16 residues. CDR3 nucleotide sequence: TGTGCCAGCAGCTTCTCCGGGATCCGGGGGTACAATGAGCAGTTCTTC. This gives the protein CASSFSGIRGYNEQFF.

This clonotype showed up many times. The V and J genes are TRBV2 and TRBJ1-1; TRBD1 matches at 7 bases. Germline CDR1 reads SNHLY; CDR2 reads FYNNEI. V lost 0 bases and J lost 0; bases outside the gene matches: 1. CDR3 size: 15 residues. The CDR3 nucleotides are TGTGCCAGCAGTGAAGCCCAGGGGGTGAACACTGAAGCTTTCTTT. Protein product: CASSEAQGVNTEAFF.

This clonotype was counted many times. J is TRBJ2-7 and V is TRBV5-6; D is ambiguous. The germline V and J ends were trimmed by 4 bases and 3 bases, with 17 bases remaining between them. From germline, CDR1 is SGHDT and CDR2 YYEEEE. CDR3 length: 15 amino acids. The CDR3 sequence: CASSQKIGSIYEQYV. The CDR3, as DNA: TGTGCCAGCAGCCAAAAGATCGGCAGCATCTACGAGCAGTACGTC.

This clonotype was seen a handful of times. The chain employs TRBV11-1 and TRBJ1-3; no definite D call. Germline loops: CDR1 SGHAT, CDR2 FQDESV (reference sequence). The V gene lost 4 bases and the J gene lost 2 bases, with 15 bases spanning the gap. CDR3 length equals 16 residues. CDR3 nucleotides: TGTGCCAGCAGCTCCAAATACGACTTCACTGGAAACACCATATATTTT. Translated, it gives CASSSKYDFTGNTIYF.

This clonotype was seen repeatedly, ten times or more. The gene calls are TRBV5-5 and TRBJ2-2; D is perhaps TRBD1 (7 bases). Trimming removed 4 bases at V and 6 bases at J, with 19 bases between. The CDR3 sequence is 16 residues long. Germline CDR1 and CDR2: SGHKS and YYEKEE (reference sequence). The CDR3 loop reads CASSGGTAGRSGELFF. DNA of the CDR3: TGTGCCAGCAGCGGAGGGACAGCTGGGAGGTCCGGGGAGCTGTTTTTT.

This clonotype appeared many times. This rearrangement joins TRBV30 to TRBJ1-5; 8 nucleotides match TRBD1. The length of the CDR3 is 14 residues. CDR1 GTSNPN and CDR2 SVGIG come from the germline V gene (reference sequence). V lost 0 bases and J lost 6; bases outside the gene matches: 4. CDR3 in DNA: TGTGCCTGGAGTGTTAAACAGGGGGGTCAGCCCCAGCATTTT. Its protein product is CAWSVKQGGQPQHF. The variable domain in full, completed from reference TRBV30 and TRBJ1-5, reads SQTIHQWPATLVQPVGSPLSLECTVEGTSNPNLYWYRQAAGRGLQLLFYSVGIGQISSEVPQNLSASRPQDRQFILSSKKLLLSDSGFYLCAWSVKQGGQPQHFGDGTRLSIL.

On this clonotype itself: A far larger clone is off by one base, so a read error is likely. Because the CDR3 is missing its conserved closing phenylalanine or tryptophan, this is likely a read error. The chain has TRBV11-2 and TRBJ2-1; no definite D call. The J call may be mistaken, given a closer DNA end match to TRBJ2-5. The CDR3 totals 13 residues. The V gene's germline CDR1 is SGHAT and CDR2 FQNNGV. The CDR3 region is CASSLSPKETQYS. As DNA, the CDR3 is TGTGCCAGCAGCTTATCCCCTAAAGAGACCCAGTACTCC.

This clonotype was seen many times. The J gene is TRBJ1-5, the V gene TRBV12-3 or TRBV12-4; D perhaps matches TRBD1 (5 bases). V lost 3 bases, J lost 7 bases, and 28 bases lay in between. The CDR3 loop spans 19 amino acids. The CDR3: CASSFLRGTQGPIRQPQHF. CDR3 nucleotide sequence: TGTGCCAGCAGTTTTCTCCGGGGGACGCAAGGACCCATCAGACAGCCCCAGCATTTT.

This clonotype has just a few counts. The chain has TRBV12-5 and TRBJ2-3, with 10 nucleotides matching TRBD2. Trimming cost V 0 bases and J 5 bases; bases outside gene matches: 8. Germline loops: CDR1 LGHNT, CDR2 FRNRAP. This CDR3 is built from 17 residues. CDR3 loop: CASGLVPSGGLRDTQYF. The CDR3 DNA follows: TGTGCTAGTGGTTTGGTCCCTAGCGGGGGACTACGAGATACGCAGTATTTT.

This clonotype was seen only a few times. An end of the junction does not agree with germline; a read error may underlie this. This chain uses TRBV24-1 with TRBJ1-2; weak D call: TRBD1 (5 bases). Germline CDR1 and CDR2: KGHDR and SFDVKD. The CDR3 consists of 14 residues. CDR3 in amino acids: CVTSAGTGRQGYTF. The CDR3 DNA is TGTGTCACCAGTGCCGGGACGGGCCGGCAAGGCTACACCTTC.

This clonotype showed up many times. The gene calls are TRBV12-3 or TRBV12-4 and TRBJ2-1; the D call may be TRBD1 or TRBD2 (5 bases each). There are 14 residues in the CDR3. V was shortened by 10 bases and J by 4 bases, with 17 bases between the two germline ends. The DNA of the CDR3 is TGTGCCACGACAAAGGGACGGCCTTACAATGAGCAGTTCTTC. As protein: CATTKGRPYNEQFF.

This clonotype occurred once. This sequence joins TRBV4-1 and TRBJ2-3, with D maybe TRBD2 (5 bases). The V and J ends lost 4 bases and 1 base respectively, with 12 bases between them. The germline gives CDR1 MGHRA, CDR2 YSYEKL. The length of the CDR3 is 15 residues. The CDR3 DNA is TGCGCCAGCAGCCTCGGAGGCTCAGGCACAGATACGCAGTATTTT. As protein: CASSLGGSGTDTQYF.